This T cell receptor beta chain was identified during a study of spatial heterogeneity in lung cancer. At the level of the study: Sequences of the beta chain were consistently detected in greater numbers than alpha-chain sequences. Mean representation of each unique TCR and UMI combination in the raw reads exceeded 8.5 occurrences.

Points on this clonotype: Relative to the germline gene, one junction end is altered; a read error may explain this.

Using its own MiXCR run on the 5' RACE reads, TCRdb lists one record per CDR3 protein. The data contain 95,000 or so distinct CDR3 sequences, roughly 9.5% of them singletons. Indicated time point: sample taken at primary tumor resection. Sequencing of whole RNA from tumor, nontumor lung or frozen PBMC involved no sorting. More than 70 TRACERx patients with early, untreated non-small cell lung cancer donated samples. Germline V gene data show CDR1 as ENHRY and CDR2 as SYGVKD. CDR3 size: 14 residues. This chain joins TRBV10-3 and TRBJ2-1; possible D gene TRBD1, 5 bases. The sample was PBMCs, taken at surgery. This sequence was found in a male donor with early-stage non-small cell lung cancer. DNA of the CDR3: TGTGCCATCAGTGAGTCCAGGGTCCCCGGTGAGCAGCTCTTC. This translates into CAISESRVPGEQLF.